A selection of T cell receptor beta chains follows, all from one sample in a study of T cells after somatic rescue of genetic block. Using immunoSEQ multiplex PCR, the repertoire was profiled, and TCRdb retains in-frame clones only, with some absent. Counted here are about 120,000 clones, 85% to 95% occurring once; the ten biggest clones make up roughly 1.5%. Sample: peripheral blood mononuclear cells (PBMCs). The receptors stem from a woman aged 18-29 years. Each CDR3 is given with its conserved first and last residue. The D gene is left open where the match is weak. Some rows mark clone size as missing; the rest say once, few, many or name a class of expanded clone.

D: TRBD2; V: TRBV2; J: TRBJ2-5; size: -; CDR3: CASSSGGGETQYF; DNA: TGTGCCAGCAGTAGCGGGGGTGGGGAGACCCAGTACTTC
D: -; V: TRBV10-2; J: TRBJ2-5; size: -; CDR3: CASSDRPKGPGTQETQYF; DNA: TGCGCCAGCAGTGACAGACCAAAAGGCCCAGGGACCCAAGAGACCCAGTACTTC
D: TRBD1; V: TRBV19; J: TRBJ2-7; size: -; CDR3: CASSLRDRGPYEQYF; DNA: TGTGCCAGTAGTCTCCGGGACAGGGGCCCGTACGAGCAGTACTTC
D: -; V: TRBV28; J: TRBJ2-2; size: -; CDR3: CAIPQGPAGELFF; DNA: TGTGCCATCCCCCAGGGACCTGCAGGGGAGCTGTTTTTT
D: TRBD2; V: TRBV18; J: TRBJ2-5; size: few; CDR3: CASSQDSGGQETQYF; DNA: TGTGCCAGCTCACAGGACTCGGGGGGCCAAGAGACCCAGTACTTC
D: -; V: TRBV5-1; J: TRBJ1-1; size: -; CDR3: CASSVDGRGGREAFF; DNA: TGCGCCAGCAGCGTCGACGGGAGGGGTGGGCGTGAAGCTTTCTTT
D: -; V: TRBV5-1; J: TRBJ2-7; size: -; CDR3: CASSLVPTSYEQYF; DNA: TGCGCCAGCAGCTTGGTACCGACGTCCTACGAGCAGTACTTC
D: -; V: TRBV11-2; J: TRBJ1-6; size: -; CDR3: CASSVGRNSPLHF; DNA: TGTGCCAGCAGCGTGGGAAGAAATTCACCCCTCCACTTT
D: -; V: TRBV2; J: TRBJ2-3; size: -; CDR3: CASSVSSIPTDTQYF; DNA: TGTGCCAGCAGTGTGTCCTCCATTCCCACAGATACGCAGTATTTT
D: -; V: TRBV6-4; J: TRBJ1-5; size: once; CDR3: CASRPRPVQRRPQHF; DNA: TGTGCCAGCAGACCCCGCCCGGTCCAGCGACGGCCCCAGCATTTT
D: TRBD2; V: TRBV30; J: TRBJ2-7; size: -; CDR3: CAWSGGGEQYF; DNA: TGTGCCTGGAGTGGGGGGGGCGAGCAGTACTTC
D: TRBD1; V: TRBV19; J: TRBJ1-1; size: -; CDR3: CASTPSGGYTEAFF; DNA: TGTGCCAGTACCCCATCAGGGGGCTACACTGAAGCTTTCTTT
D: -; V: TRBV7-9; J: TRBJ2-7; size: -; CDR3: CASSDAFRLSEQYF; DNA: TGTGCCAGCAGCGACGCCTTCCGATTGAGCGAGCAGTACTTC
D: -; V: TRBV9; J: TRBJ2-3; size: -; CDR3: CASSARSDTQYF; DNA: TGTGCCAGCAGCGCCCGCTCAGATACGCAGTATTTT
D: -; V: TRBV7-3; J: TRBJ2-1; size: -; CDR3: CASSPRGANEQFF; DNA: TGTGCCAGCAGCCCTAGAGGGGCTAATGAGCAGTTCTTC
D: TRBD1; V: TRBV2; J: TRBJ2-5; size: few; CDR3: CASSWSTGGGETQYF; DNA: TGTGCCAGCAGTTGGTCCACAGGGGGCGGGGAGACCCAGTACTTC
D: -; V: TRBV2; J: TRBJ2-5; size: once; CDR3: CASSALSETQYF; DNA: TGTGCCAGCAGTGCGCTATCAGAAACCCAGTACTTC
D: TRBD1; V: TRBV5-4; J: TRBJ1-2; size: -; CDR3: CASSPDRGGYTF; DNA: TGTGCCAGCAGCCCCGACAGGGGCGGCTACACCTTC
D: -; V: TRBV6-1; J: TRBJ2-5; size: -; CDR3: CALGPHGGETQYF; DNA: TGTGCCCTCGGGCCCCACGGGGGAGAGACCCAGTACTTC
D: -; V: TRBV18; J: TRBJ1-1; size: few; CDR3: CASSPRMAGVNTEAFF; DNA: TGTGCCAGCTCACCGAGGATGGCAGGGGTGAACACTGAAGCTTTCTTT
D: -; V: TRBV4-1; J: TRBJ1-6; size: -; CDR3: CASSQDAAGQNNSPLHF; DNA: TGCGCCAGCAGCCAAGATGCGGCCGGACAGAATAATTCACCCCTCCACTTT
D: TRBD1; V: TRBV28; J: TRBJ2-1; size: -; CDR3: CASRQGRYEQFF; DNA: TGTGCCAGCCGACAGGGTCGCTATGAGCAGTTCTTC
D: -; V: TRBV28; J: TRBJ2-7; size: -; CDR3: CATSRGSISYEQYF; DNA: TGTGCCACCAGCCGGGGCTCCATCTCCTACGAGCAGTACTTC
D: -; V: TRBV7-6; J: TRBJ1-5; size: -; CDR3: CASSLQRGGPQHF; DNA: TGTGCCAGCAGCTTACAGCGGGGGGGCCCCCAGCATTTT